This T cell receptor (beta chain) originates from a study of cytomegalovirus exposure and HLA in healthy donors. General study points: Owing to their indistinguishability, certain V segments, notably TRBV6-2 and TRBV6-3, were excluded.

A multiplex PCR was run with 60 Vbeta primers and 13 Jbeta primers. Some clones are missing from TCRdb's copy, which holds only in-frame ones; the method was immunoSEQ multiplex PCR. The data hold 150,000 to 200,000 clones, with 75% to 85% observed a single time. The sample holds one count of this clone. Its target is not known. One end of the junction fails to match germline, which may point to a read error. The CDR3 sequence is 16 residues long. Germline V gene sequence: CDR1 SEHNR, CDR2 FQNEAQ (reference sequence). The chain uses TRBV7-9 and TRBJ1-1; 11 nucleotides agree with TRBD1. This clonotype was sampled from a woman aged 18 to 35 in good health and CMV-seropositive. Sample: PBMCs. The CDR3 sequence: CASSQGQGVVGTEVFF. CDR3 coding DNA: TGTGCCAGCAGCCAGGGACAGGGGGTTGTCGGCACTGAAGTTTTCTTT.